The 9 T cell receptor beta chains below were found in one sample sequenced in a study of identifying expanded T cells in peripheral blood. Profiled with immunoSEQ multiplex PCR; TCRdb holds only in-frame clones, not every one. This table holds 91,000 or so clones, around nine tenths found once. The sequenced sample was blood. Receptor source: a person aged 18 to 75 in good health.

This clone was seen a single time. The V gene is TRBV7-3, the J gene TRBJ2-3, with 9 bases fitting TRBD2. V was clipped by 2 bases and J by 6 bases; unmatched bases: 6. Germline V gene lookup returns CDR1 SGHTA and CDR2 FQGTGA. CDR3 size: 15 residues. The CDR3 bases are TGTGCCAGCAGCTTATTCAGCGGGAGGACTGATACGCAGTATTTT. Translation gives CASSLFSGRTDTQYF. Full variable domain (rest looked up from reference TRBV7-3 and TRBJ2-3): GAGVSQTPSNKVTEKGKYVELRCDPISGHTALYWYRQSLGQGPEFLIYFQGTGAADDSGLPNDRFFAVRPEGSVSTLKIQRTERGDSAVYLCASSLFSGRTDTQYFGPGTRLTVL.

The chain employs TRBV4-3 and TRBJ1-2, with D perhaps TRBD1 (5 bases). The germline V and J ends were trimmed by 0 bases and 3 bases, with 20 bases remaining between them. The CDR3 consists of 18 residues. The germline V gene encodes CDR1 LGHNA and CDR2 YSLEER. Here the CDR3 DNA reads TGCGCCAGCAGCCAAGATCGAGGATGGGGGATTTCTTACTATGGCTACACCTTC. It codes for CASSQDRGWGISYYGYTF.

The chain is built from TRBV5-1 and TRBJ2-7, with TRBD2 matching over 10 bases. V lost 5 bases, J lost 2 bases, and 4 bases stayed unmatched. Per germline, CDR1 SGHRS and CDR2 YFSETQ. The CDR3 is 14 amino acids. The CDR3 reads CASRPGTSAYEQYF. CDR3 DNA sequence: TGCGCCAGCAGGCCCGGGACTAGCGCCTACGAGCAGTACTTC.

The rearrangement uses TRBV15 and TRBJ2-3, with 11 bases aligning to TRBD2. CDR3 size: 15 residues. The junction had 2 bases not matched to a gene; V was cut back by 0 bases and J by 6 bases. Germline V gene sequence: CDR1 LNHNV, CDR2 YYDKDF (reference sequence). The CDR3 here is CATSRDSGGADTQYF. The CDR3 region has the DNA TGTGCCACCAGCAGAGATAGCGGGGGGGCCGATACGCAGTATTTT.

This chain links TRBV6-4 with TRBJ2-1; 10 bases agree with TRBD2. This CDR3 contains 16 residues. Trimming at V came to 3 bases and at J to 6 bases, leaving 8 bases not matched to a gene. Germline-derived CDR1 and CDR2 are MRHNA and SNTAGT. The CDR3 coding sequence is TGTGCCAGCAGTGATACGGCTAGCGGGAGTAGCAATGAGCAGTTCTTC. It yields the protein CASSDTASGSSNEQFF.

The chain joins TRBV7-2 to TRBJ2-7; D is ambiguous. Trimming pared 3 bases from V and 1 base from J, leaving 10 bases between. The CDR3 extends over 14 amino acids. The germline gives CDR1 SGHTA, CDR2 FQGNSA. CDR3 coding DNA: TGTGCCAGCAGCTTGGAATCACAGTCCTACGAGCAGTACTTC. This translates into CASSLESQSYEQYF.

J is TRBJ2-5 and V is TRBV7-2; no definite D call. Trimming pared 2 bases from V and 5 bases from J, leaving 3 bases between. The germline gives CDR1 SGHTA, CDR2 FQGNSA. There are 11 residues in the CDR3. CDR3 coding DNA: TGTGCCAGCAGCTTACCTGAGACCCAGTACTTC. This codes for CASSLPETQYF.

This chain uses TRBV13 with TRBJ2-3; unclear D gene. The CDR3 length is 16 residues. V lost 7 bases and J 2 bases, leaving 19 bases between the germline ends. Germline CDR1 reads PRHDT; CDR2 reads FYEKMQ (reference sequence). This CDR3 is CASTPSDRRYTDTQYF. The CDR3 DNA sequence: TGTGCCAGCACCCCCTCCGATCGGCGCTACACAGATACGCAGTATTTT.

V is TRBV9 and J is TRBJ2-5; D unresolved. This CDR3 is built from 15 residues. V lost 0 bases and J lost 4, with 13 bases in between. Germline CDR1 SGDLS, CDR2 YYNGEE. The CDR3 DNA reads as TGTGCCAGCAGCGTAGGAGACGGCAGTGGAGAGACCCAGTACTTC. It translates to CASSVGDGSGETQYF.